The 27 T cell receptor beta chains presented below share a single source sample, sequenced in a study of blood T cells in healthy people across ages (dated by TCRdb to between 2014 and 2017). Libraries were prepared through 5' RACE. Data came from an Illumina HiSeq 2500. The second PCR ran for roughly 6 to 11 cycles and used a J-beta primer mix along with a sample-barcoded 5' primer. TCRdb redid the processing of the public reads, applying fastp at Q25 and MiXCR, and retained in-frame beta chains. For every CDR3 protein sequence, its rows merge into one entry that carries the most common genes and DNA. Present in this sample are some 1 million distinct CDR3 sequences, 35% to 50% of which were seen just once. The ten most abundant clones make up approximately 20% of the sample. Input material: blood. Every receptor here comes from a woman aged 55-70 years in good health.

V is TRBV20-1 and J is TRBJ2-4, with TRBD2 matching 11 bases. V lost 0 bases and J lost 13; bases outside the gene matches: 11. The CDR3 spans 15 residues. The germline V gene has CDR1 DFQATT and CDR2 SNEGSKA (reference sequence). This chain's CDR3 is CSARDVLAGVGEQYF. The CDR3 DNA follows: TGCAGTGCTAGAGATGTACTAGCGGGAGTTGGAGAGCAGTACTTC.

The V call is TRBV10-3, the J call TRBJ2-1; no reliable D call. Germline V gene lookup returns CDR1 ENHRY and CDR2 SYGVKD. Trimming shortened V by 7 bases and J by 0 bases, and 10 bases separated the two germline ends. CDR3 length equals 14 residues. Here the CDR3 DNA reads TGTGCCATCACTCCAGGAAGCTCCTACAATGAGCAGTTCTTC. Encoded protein: CAITPGSSYNEQFF.

The chain uses TRBV20-1 and TRBJ2-7; D possibly matches TRBD1 or TRBD2 (7 bases each). From germline, CDR1 is DFQATT and CDR2 SNEGSKA (reference sequence). The CDR3 has 15 residues. V lost 3 bases and J 6 bases, leaving 21 bases between the germline ends. The CDR3, as DNA: TGCAGTGCTAGCGGGGAGGGGGCTCGGACTGCCGAGCAGTACTTC. Protein sequence: CSASGEGARTAEQYF.

Only a few counts were recorded for this clonotype. V is TRBV2 and J is TRBJ2-1; D is unresolved. The germline V gene has CDR1 SNHLY and CDR2 FYNNEI. The CDR3 extends over 12 amino acids. Between the trimmed V and J ends, which lost 4 bases and 5 bases, there was a span of 6 bases. The CDR3 here is CASSVLDNEQFF. In nucleotides, the CDR3 is TGTGCCAGCAGTGTACTCGACAATGAGCAGTTCTTC.

The chain uses TRBV18 and TRBJ2-3, with TRBD2 identical over 9 bases. Per the germline V gene, CDR1 is KGHSH and CDR2 is LQKENI. The junction had 8 bases not matched to a gene; V was cut back by 2 bases and J by 2 bases. CDR3 length equals 17 residues. The DNA for the CDR3 is TGTGCCAGCTCACCAGCGGGAGGGGCTGGCTCCACAGATACGCAGTATTTT. Protein product: CASSPAGGAGSTDTQYF.

Concerning this clonotype: One end of the junction is discordant with germline, which a read error may explain. V is TRBV27 and J is TRBJ1-2; 7 bases match TRBD1. This CDR3 has 15 amino acids. Germline CDR1 reads MNHEY; CDR2 reads SMNVEV (reference sequence). CDR3 in amino acids: CVSSTRQGYLSGYTF. DNA of the CDR3: TGTGTCAGCAGTACCCGACAGGGCTACCTCTCCGGCTACACCTTC.

The CDR3 DNA is TGTGCCAGCAGTTTCCCTTCAGCGGGAGGGCTATACAATGAGCAGTTCTTC. Amino acids: CASSFPSAGGLYNEQFF. The V gene is TRBV28, the J gene TRBJ2-1; 10 nucleotides align to TRBD2. Germline CDR1 reads MDHEN; CDR2 reads SYDVKM. V lost 3 bases, J lost 4 bases, and 9 bases stayed unmatched. This CDR3 comprises 17 residues.

This clonotype was observed a handful of times. The J gene is TRBJ2-1, the V gene TRBV12-3 or TRBV12-4; no clear D. Trimming took off 5 bases at V and 5 bases at J, with 10 bases between the two ends. CDR3 length: 13 amino acids. In DNA form, the CDR3 reads TGTGCCAGCAGTCCCCTAGGACACAATGAGCAGTTCTTC. Protein: CASSPLGHNEQFF.

This clonotype has more than one count but fewer than ten. J is TRBJ2-1 and V is TRBV6-6; D remains unclear. CDR1 is MNHNY and CDR2 is SVGAGI in the germline V gene (reference sequence). The CDR3 is made up of 12 amino acids. V was pared by 5 bases and J by 4 bases, with 6 bases between. For the CDR3, the DNA is TGTGCCAGCAGTGGCTTTTACAATGAGCAGTTCTTC. This sequence encodes CASSGFYNEQFF.

V and J are TRBV25-1 and TRBJ2-7; 8 bases align to TRBD2. The V and J ends lost 1 base and 2 bases, in that order; junction bases with no gene match: 4. The CDR3 runs to 15 residues. Germline V gives CDR1 MGHDK, CDR2 SYGVNS. CDR3 sequence (DNA): TGTGCCAGCAGTGAATCGGCTAGCGGGCCCTACGAGCAGTACTTC. Translating gives CASSESASGPYEQYF.

The chain is built from TRBV5-1 and TRBJ2-5; 10 positions agree with TRBD2. The CDR3 loop spans 15 amino acids. Trimming cost V 6 bases and J 5 bases; bases outside gene matches: 10. CDR1 and CDR2 (germline): SGHRS, YFSETQ. This CDR3 reads CASMASGSRGETQYF. In nucleotides, the CDR3 is TGCGCCAGCATGGCTAGCGGGAGTCGGGGGGAGACCCAGTACTTC.

This clonotype came up many times. The chain joins TRBV29-1 to TRBJ2-6; TRBD1 might be the D (8 bases). The CDR3 runs 16 residues. The germline V gene has CDR1 SQVTM and CDR2 ANQGSEA. V lost 7 bases and J lost 0, with 16 bases in between. The CDR3 loop reads CSAAGQALSGANVLTF. The CDR3 DNA reads TGCAGCGCAGCGGGACAGGCTCTCTCTGGGGCCAACGTCCTGACTTTC.

This chain uses TRBV24-1 with TRBJ2-2, with D possibly being TRBD1 (5 bases). Trimming shortened V by 9 bases and J by 5 bases, and 12 bases separated the two germline ends. The CDR3 extends over 13 amino acids. CDR1 KGHDR and CDR2 SFDVKD come from the germline V gene. The chain's CDR3 is CATELSGTGELFF. CDR3 nucleotides: TGTGCCACCGAACTGTCAGGGACCGGGGAGCTGTTTTTT.

This chain links TRBV10-3 with TRBJ2-1; D gene uncertain. Trimming shortened V by 4 bases and J by 8 bases, and 15 bases separated the two germline ends. Germline CDR1 reads ENHRY; CDR2 reads SYGVKD. This CDR3 is 14 amino acids long. CDR3 residues: CAISGSAMTDEQFF. CDR3 DNA sequence: TGTGCCATCAGTGGATCGGCAATGACCGATGAGCAGTTCTTC.

J is TRBJ2-6 and V is TRBV2, with D hard to call. Germline CDR1 is SNHLY and CDR2 is FYNNEI. Trimming removed 6 bases from V and 0 bases from J, with 6 bases in between. The CDR3 covers 14 residues. CDR3 nucleotides: TGTGCCAGCAGGAGATACTCTGGGGCCAACGTCCTGACTTTC. It encodes CASRRYSGANVLTF.

The rearrangement uses TRBV5-1 and TRBJ2-1; 12 bases match TRBD1. This CDR3 spans 15 amino acids. V lost 4 bases to trimming and J lost 6 bases; unmatched junction nucleotides: 5. CDR1 is SGHRS, CDR2 YFSETQ, per germline. The CDR3 DNA follows: TGCGCCAGCAGCCCGGGACAGGGGGCCCGCAATGAGCAGTTCTTC. Encoded protein: CASSPGQGARNEQFF.

The V call is TRBV2, the J call TRBJ2-3; possible D gene TRBD1, 6 bases. CDR1 and CDR2 (germline): SNHLY, FYNNEI. Trimming pared 6 bases from V and 4 bases from J, leaving 17 bases between. This CDR3 region has 15 residues. The chain's CDR3 is CASSGAGTNPDTQYF. As DNA, the CDR3 is TGTGCCAGCAGCGGGGCCGGGACAAATCCAGATACGCAGTATTTT. The variable domain in full, with the rest retrieved from reference TRBV2 and TRBJ2-3, is EPEVTQTPSHQVTQMGQEVILRCVPISNHLYFYWYRQILGQKVEFLVSFYNNEISEKSEIFDDQFSVERPDGSNFTLKIRSTKLEDSAMYFCASSGAGTNPDTQYFGPGTRLTVL.

This clonotype was picked up many times. The genes are TRBV9 and TRBJ2-7, with D uncertain. Germline CDR1 and CDR2: SGDLS and YYNGEE. This CDR3 has 12 residues. V was trimmed by 3 bases and J by 0 bases, leaving 4 bases between them. The CDR3 DNA reads TGTGCCAGCAGCGCCGACTCCTACGAGCAGTACTTC. Translating it yields CASSADSYEQYF.

This clonotype was found a few times. The rearrangement joins TRBV7-2 to TRBJ1-2, with D tentatively TRBD1 (6 bases). This CDR3 comprises 13 residues. The germline gives CDR1 SGHTA, CDR2 FQGNSA. The V end was cut by 4 bases, the J end by 4 bases, with 10 bases between. CDR3 in amino acids: CASSSKGGYGYTF. The CDR3 nucleotides are TGTGCCAGCAGCTCCAAGGGGGGCTATGGCTACACCTTC.

This chain uses TRBV2 with TRBJ2-5; TRBD2 matches at 8 bases. V was pared by 4 bases and J by 4 bases, with 11 bases of the junction left unmatched. This CDR3 has 16 amino acids. Germline lookup yields CDR1 SNHLY and CDR2 FYNNEI. The CDR3 DNA follows: TGTGCCAGCAGTGGGGGGCTAGCGGGCTTCCGAGAGACCCAGTACTTC. The encoded protein is CASSGGLAGFRETQYF.

This clonotype was seen more than once but under ten times. The chain uses TRBV6-4 and TRBJ2-5; no firm D call. V lost 3 bases, J lost 5 bases, and 10 bases lay in between. This CDR3 is built from 13 residues. Germline loops: CDR1 MRHNA, CDR2 SNTAGT. CDR3 residues: CASSERWGETQYF. The CDR3 nucleotides read TGTGCCAGCAGTGAAAGATGGGGTGAGACCCAGTACTTC.

The rearrangement joins TRBV5-1 to TRBJ2-5; tentative D call: TRBD2 (5 bases). The better agreement between TRBJ2-7 and the DNA end casts doubt on the J call. The CDR3 length is 15 residues. CDR1 is SGHRS, CDR2 YFSETQ, per germline. The DNA of the CDR3 is TGCGCCAGCAGCCCCTCTCTGGACTTTTCCTACGAGCAGTACTTC. This encodes CASSPSLDFSYEQYF.

The V call is TRBV27, the J call TRBJ1-5; D perhaps matches TRBD1 (6 bases). Germline V CDR1 and CDR2: MNHEY, SMNVEV (reference sequence). V was pared by 4 bases and J by 3 bases, with 19 bases between. The CDR3 extends over 17 amino acids. The CDR3 region is CASSSLAGQSLNQPQHF. CDR3 nucleotide sequence: TGTGCCAGCAGTTCCCTAGCAGGACAGTCGCTCAATCAGCCCCAGCATTTT.

This chain uses TRBV20-1 with TRBJ2-5; 8 bases are shared with TRBD2. The DNA end favors TRBJ2-7, so the J call may be wrong. The germline gives CDR1 DFQATT, CDR2 SNEGSKA (reference sequence). This CDR3 has 15 amino acids. The CDR3 loop reads CSARDSGKSPYEQYF. CDR3 DNA sequence: TGCAGTGCTAGAGATAGCGGGAAGTCCCCCTACGAGCAGTACTTC.

The chain uses TRBV20-1 and TRBJ2-5, with 8 bases aligning to TRBD1. J lost 7 bases, V lost 4 bases, and 14 bases had no gene match. This CDR3 region has 15 residues. Germline assignment: CDR1 DFQATT and CDR2 SNEGSKA (reference sequence). The CDR3 region is CSATPRQGPGGTQYF. CDR3 bases: TGCAGTGCTACCCCTCGACAGGGGCCAGGCGGGACCCAGTACTTC.

The chain links TRBV6-6 to TRBJ1-1; 8 positions match TRBD1. This CDR3 spans 13 amino acids. Germline assignment: CDR1 MNHNY and CDR2 SVGAGI (reference sequence). Trimming cost V 6 bases and J 4 bases; bases outside gene matches: 4. CDR3 nucleotides: TGTGCCAGCAGAACCACAGGGGGCACTGAAGCTTTCTTT. It encodes CASRTTGGTEAFF.

This clonotype has a count of ten or more. J is TRBJ2-1 and V is TRBV6-5, with 7 positions matching TRBD1. CDR1 is MNHEY and CDR2 is SVGAGI in the germline V gene. V lost 5 bases and J lost 3; bases outside the gene matches: 4. The CDR3 is made up of 14 amino acids. The CDR3 region is CASSPGTDYNEQFF. As DNA, the CDR3 is TGTGCCAGCAGTCCTGGGACAGACTACAATGAGCAGTTCTTC.